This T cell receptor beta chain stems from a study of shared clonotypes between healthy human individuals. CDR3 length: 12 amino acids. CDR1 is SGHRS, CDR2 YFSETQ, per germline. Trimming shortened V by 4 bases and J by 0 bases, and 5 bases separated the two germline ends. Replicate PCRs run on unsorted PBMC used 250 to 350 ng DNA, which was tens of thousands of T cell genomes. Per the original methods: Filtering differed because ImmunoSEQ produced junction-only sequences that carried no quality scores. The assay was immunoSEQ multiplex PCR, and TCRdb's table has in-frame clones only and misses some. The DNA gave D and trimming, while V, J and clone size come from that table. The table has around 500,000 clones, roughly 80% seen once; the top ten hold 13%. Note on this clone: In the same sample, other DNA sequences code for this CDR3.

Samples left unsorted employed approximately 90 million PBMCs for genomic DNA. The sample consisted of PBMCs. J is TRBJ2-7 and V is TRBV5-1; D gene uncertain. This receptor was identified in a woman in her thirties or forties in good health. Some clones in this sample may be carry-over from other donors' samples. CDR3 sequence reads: CASSLPSYEQYF. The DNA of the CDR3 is TGCGCCAGCAGCCTTCCCTCCTACGAGCAGTACTTC.